This is a list of T cell receptor beta chains from one sample in a study of pediatric ulcerative colitis. Here immunoSEQ multiplex PCR was the method, and the copy in TCRdb shows in-frame clones only, minus some. The sample includes 55,000 to 70,000 clones, about 87% of them seen just once. Input material: blood. These receptors were obtained from a boy younger than 18 who was a control in a study of pediatric ulcerative colitis. The CDR3 runs from the conserved cysteine through the conserved F or W. Fields, in order: V gene, J gene, clone size, D gene, CDR3 protein, CDR3 DNA. D genes are given only for firm matches. Rows may omit the clone size; those that give it use once, few, many or a size class.

TRBV2	TRBJ2-1	-	TRBD2	CASRPLAGFNNEQFF	TGTGCCAGCAGGCCTCTAGCGGGGTTCAACAATGAGCAGTTCTTC
TRBV4-3	TRBJ2-7	once	TRBD2	CASSQDSAGGPHEQYF	TGCGCCAGCAGCCAAGATTCGGCGGGGGGGCCTCACGAGCAGTACTTC
TRBV28	TRBJ2-6	once	TRBD1	CASSLLTGGASSGANVLTF	TGTGCCAGCAGCCTATTAACAGGGGGCGCGAGCTCTGGGGCCAACGTCCTGACTTTC
TRBV12-2	TRBJ2-1	-	-	CASRLGEWQGAVNEQFF	TGTGCAAGTCGCTTAGGCGAGTGGCAGGGGGCGGTCAATGAGCAGTTCTTC
TRBV9	TRBJ2-7	-	TRBD2	CASSVTSGSYEQYF	TGTGCCAGCAGCGTAACTAGCGGCTCCTACGAGCAGTACTTC
TRBV5-6	TRBJ2-1	-	TRBD1	CASSTRDRGVPGEQFF	TGTGCCAGCAGCACACGGGACAGGGGAGTCCCTGGTGAGCAGTTCTTC
TRBV4-3	TRBJ1-5	-	-	CASSQDLRTARPQHF	TGCGCCAGCAGCCAAGATCTGCGGACGGCGAGGCCCCAGCATTTT
TRBV14	TRBJ2-6	-	TRBD1	CASSHARDRTGPSGANVLTF	TGTGCCAGCAGCCACGCTCGAGATCGGACAGGGCCCTCTGGGGCCAACGTCCTGACTTTC
TRBV18	TRBJ1-2	once	-	CASSPPGTDHYGYTF	TGTGCCAGCTCACCACCCGGGACGGACCACTATGGCTACACCTTC
TRBV2	TRBJ1-2	few	-	CASSTTKGDYGYTF	TGTGCCAGCAGCACCACGAAGGGTGACTATGGCTACACCTTC
TRBV18	TRBJ2-2	once	-	CASSPTEGTGELFF	TGTGCCAGCTCTCCCACAGAGGGCACCGGGGAGCTGTTTTTT
TRBV5-1	TRBJ2-7	once	TRBD2	CASSLGTALSGSLSYEQYF	TGCGCCAGCAGCTTGGGGACAGCCTTGAGCGGGAGCCTCTCCTACGAGCAGTACTTC
TRBV6-1	TRBJ1-2	-	TRBD1	CASSAGTGGSGYTF	TGTGCCAGCAGTGCCGGGACAGGGGGAAGTGGCTACACCTTC
TRBV11-1	TRBJ2-1	-	TRBD2	CASSLRGSGGYSYNEQFF	TGTGCCAGCAGCTTACGGGGCAGCGGGGGTTACTCCTACAATGAGCAGTTCTTC
TRBV9	TRBJ2-1	-	-	CASSVGLGATENEQFF	TGTGCCAGCAGCGTCGGCCTTGGCGCCACGGAAAATGAGCAGTTCTTC
TRBV7-9	TRBJ2-1	few	TRBD2	CASSPGRGSSYNEQFF	TGTGCCAGCAGCCCCGGCCGCGGGAGCTCCTACAATGAGCAGTTCTTC
TRBV21-1	TRBJ2-7	-	-	CASSRQRRQGYEQYF	TGTGCCAGCAGCAGACAAAGACGACAGGGGTACGAGCAGTACTTC
TRBV6-4	TRBJ1-3	-	-	CASSDAGSGNTIYF	TGTGCCAGCAGTGACGCCGGCTCTGGAAACACCATATATTTT
TRBV7-2	TRBJ2-1	-	-	CASSLGRDPSYEQFF	TGTGCCAGCAGCTTAGGCAGGGACCCCTCATATGAGCAGTTCTTC
TRBV7-2	TRBJ1-2	-	TRBD1	CASSLAVGQGSYGYTF	TGTGCCAGCAGCTTAGCGGTGGGACAGGGATCCTATGGCTACACCTTC
TRBV4-1	TRBJ1-1	-	TRBD1	CASSRVQGGTEAFF	TGCGCCAGCAGCCGAGTACAGGGGGGCACTGAAGCTTTCTTT
TRBV6-4	TRBJ2-1	-	TRBD2	CASRPGLAGDHEQFF	TGTGCCAGCAGACCGGGACTAGCGGGAGATCATGAGCAGTTCTTC
TRBV28	TRBJ2-3	-	-	CASRSTDTQYF	TGTGCCAGCAGAAGCACAGATACGCAGTATTTT
TRBV6-4	TRBJ2-3	-	-	CASSDGTSSTDTQYF	TGTGCCAGCAGTGATGGGACTTCTAGCACAGATACGCAGTATTTT
TRBV7-9	TRBJ1-4	few	-	CASSLIGSDDEKLFF	TGTGCCAGCAGCTTAATTGGGTCGGACGATGAAAAACTGTTTTTT
TRBV6-5	TRBJ1-1	-	-	CASSYLREVTEAFF	TGTGCCAGCAGTTACCTCAGGGAGGTCACTGAAGCTTTCTTT
TRBV19	TRBJ1-3	-	TRBD1	CASKLQGGGNTIYF	TGTGCCAGCAAACTACAGGGGGGTGGAAACACCATATATTTT
TRBV15	TRBJ2-3	-	TRBD1	CATSRARDSSTDTQYF	TGTGCCACCAGCAGAGCCCGGGACAGTAGCACAGATACGCAGTATTTT
TRBV4-1	TRBJ1-5	-	-	CASSQDGDHRKDQPQHF	TGCGCCAGCAGCCAAGATGGGGACCACCGGAAAGACCAGCCCCAGCATTTT
TRBV2	TRBJ1-1	-	-	CASSQYRDATEAFF	TGTGCCAGCAGCCAATACAGGGATGCCACTGAAGCTTTCTTT
TRBV13	TRBJ1-1	few	-	CASSLVGDYTEAFF	TGTGCCAGCAGCTTAGTAGGGGATTACACTGAAGCTTTCTTT
TRBV6-6	TRBJ2-1	few	TRBD2	CASSYPGTSGYNEQFF	TGTGCCAGCAGTTACCCCGGGACTAGCGGCTACAATGAGCAGTTCTTC